What follows describes a single TCR beta chain. Its antigen remains unidentified. TCRdb's table, derived via immunoSEQ multiplex PCR, lists solely in-frame clones and lacks some. Among about 150,000 clones listed, about 92% were seen once. This entry comes from a study of T cell responses to AZD1222 COVID-19 vaccine. Whole-study findings and limits: Just a handful of people given AZD1222 tested seropositive at baseline. CD4 TCRs linked to vaccination spanned spike, dominating at 160-218 and 743-854. Nearly half of the spike-specific TCRs reportedly recognize variant regions that carry no mutations.

The CDR3 runs 16 residues. V shed 5 bases and J 7 bases; nucleotides not matched to a gene: 13. CDR1 and CDR2 from the germline V gene are SGHVS and FQNEAQ. The study pooled second doses at about 4 or about 12 weeks. Sequenced here: peripheral blood, sampled 28 days after the second AZD1222 dose. V usage is TRBV7-8 and J usage is TRBJ2-1; 8 bases are shared with TRBD1. The clonotype originates from an adult who received the AZD1222 COVID-19 vaccine. The CDR3 region has the DNA TGTGCCAGCAGCCTCAGTTGGACAGGGCCCGGGAATGAGCAGTTCTTC. Amino acids: CASSLSWTGPGNEQFF. Combining the CDR3 with reference TRBV7-8 and TRBJ2-1 gives the whole variable domain GAGVSQSPRYKVAKRGQDVALRCDPISGHVSLFWYQQALGQGPEFLTYFQNEAQLDKSGLPSDRFFAERPEGSVSTLKIQRTQQEDSAVYLCASSLSWTGPGNEQFFGPGTRLTVL.